These 32 T cell receptor beta chains were all obtained from the same sample, sequenced in a study of T cell repertoires in cytomegalovirus infection. TCRdb reanalysed the reads using MiXCR and keeps one entry per CDR3 protein. The data hold 450,000 to 550,000 distinct CDR3 sequences, with 15% to 20% observed a single time. The sequenced sample consisted of CD8+ T cells from PBMCs. The receptor set was obtained from a human donor in good health (CMV status not recorded). Some clones in this sample may be carry-over from other donors' samples.

The chain uses TRBV29-1 and TRBJ2-7; TRBD1 aligns across 7 bases. The V gene's germline CDR1 is SQVTM and CDR2 ANQGSEA. The CDR3 extends over 11 amino acids. The J segment lost 6 bases and the V segment lost 7 bases, leaving 6 bases of the junction unmatched. The DNA of the CDR3 is TGCAGCGGAACCACAGGGGTCGAGCAGTACTTC. It is translated as CSGTTGVEQYF.

This clonotype has a handful of counts. The chain links TRBV24-1 to TRBJ2-1; D gene uncertain. This CDR3 has 11 residues. V shed 9 bases and J shed 9 bases, with 11 bases lying between them. The germline V gene has CDR1 KGHDR and CDR2 SFDVKD. The CDR3 nucleotides are TGTGCCACCCGAAGAGACGGTGAGCAGTTCTTC. Translated, it gives CATRRDGEQFF.

The CDR3 spells CASSVSPGQGYEKLFF. CDR3 DNA: TGTGCCAGCAGCGTATCTCCGGGACAGGGGTATGAAAAACTGTTTTTT. The chain combines TRBV9 with TRBJ1-4; 10 bases fit TRBD1. The CDR3 is made up of 16 amino acids. CDR1 and CDR2 from the germline V gene are SGDLS and YYNGEE. Trimming cost V 1 base and J 6 bases; bases outside gene matches: 6.

This clonotype was found a few times. The gene calls are TRBV27 and TRBJ2-7; TRBD2 matches at 10 bases. CDR1 is MNHEY, CDR2 SMNVEV, per germline (reference sequence). The CDR3 consists of 14 residues. V lost 2 bases to trimming and J lost 7 bases; unmatched junction nucleotides: 5. CDR3 DNA sequence: TGTGCCAGCAGTTTAGGGCTAGCGGGAGAAGAGCAGTACTTC. Its protein is CASSLGLAGEEQYF.

About this clonotype itself: Just one base apart from a much larger clone, this may be a read error. The missing conserved phenylalanine or tryptophan at the end of this CDR3 makes a read error likely. The chain recombines TRBV2 with TRBJ2-1, with 8 bases lining up with TRBD1. The V gene's germline CDR1 is SNHLY and CDR2 FYNNEI. CDR3 length: 15 amino acids. J gave up 3 bases and V 6 bases, and 7 bases lay outside the gene matches. The CDR3 coding sequence is TGTGCCAGCAGGGCCCGGGACAGGATCTACAATGAGCAGTTCTTA. Translating gives CASRARDRIYNEQFL.

The chain is built from TRBV15 and TRBJ2-4, with a tentative D call TRBD2 (6 bases). Germline-derived CDR1 and CDR2 are LNHNV and YYDKDF (reference sequence). The CDR3 is made up of 13 amino acids. Trimming stripped 9 bases from V and 0 bases from J, with 9 bases between. The CDR3 loop reads CATLGLAKNIQYF. For the CDR3, the DNA is TGTGCCACACTGGGACTAGCCAAAAACATTCAGTACTTC.

Many counts were recorded for this clonotype. The chain recombines TRBV7-9 with TRBJ2-7, with 7 bases aligning to TRBD2. The CDR3 covers 14 residues. Trimming at V came to 7 bases and at J to 0 bases, leaving 6 bases not matched to a gene. Per germline, CDR1 SEHNR and CDR2 FQNEAQ (reference sequence). DNA of the CDR3: TGTGCCAGCACTTTCGGGGGGAGCTCCTACGAGCAGTACTTC. Translating it yields CASTFGGSSYEQYF.

This clonotype appeared many times. This rearrangement joins TRBV7-9 to TRBJ1-2; TRBD1 aligns across 7 bases. CDR3 length: 14 amino acids. The V segment lost 6 bases and the J segment 0 bases; nucleotides outside the gene matches: 4. Germline V gene lookup returns CDR1 SEHNR and CDR2 FQNEAQ (reference sequence). The CDR3 bases are TGTGCCAGCAGAAAGACAGGGCCTAACTATGGCTACACCTTC. This translates into CASRKTGPNYGYTF.

This clonotype has a single count. A much larger clone lies one base from this, so it may be a read error. The rearrangement uses TRBV19 and TRBJ1-1; D not resolved. V lost 3 bases and J lost 1, with 12 bases in between. The germline gives CDR1 LNHDA, CDR2 SQIVND (reference sequence). The CDR3 runs 15 residues. Written as DNA, the CDR3 is TGTGCCAGTAGTATGCGGTACAGACAGAACACTGAAGCTTTCTTT. Its translation is CASSMRYRQNTEAFF.

This clonotype was seen a handful of times. This chain uses TRBV4-1 with TRBJ2-5; 7 bases match TRBD1. V was clipped by 2 bases and J by 3 bases; unmatched bases: 3. Germline CDR1 is MGHRA and CDR2 is YSYEKL. The CDR3 contains 14 residues. In DNA, the CDR3 is TGCGCCAGCAGCCAACCGACAGGGAAAGAGACCCAGTACTTC. It yields the protein CASSQPTGKETQYF.

In this sample, this clonotype turned up many times. CDR3 sequence reads: CAISDLQETQYF. The DNA of the CDR3 is TGTGCCATATCAGACCTCCAAGAGACCCAGTACTTC. The chain couples TRBV7-9 to TRBJ2-5; no clear D gene. V dropped 10 bases and J dropped 1 base, with 10 bases sitting between them. Germline loops: CDR1 SEHNR, CDR2 FQNEAQ (reference sequence). This CDR3 comprises 12 residues.

This clonotype came up a few times. The rearrangement joins TRBV29-1 to TRBJ2-3; TRBD2 aligns across 11 bases. The CDR3 spans 15 residues. V shed 0 bases and J 8 bases; nucleotides not matched to a gene: 7. Germline V lookup: CDR1 SQVTM, CDR2 ANQGSEA. CDR3 sequence reads: CSVEDVVAGGRTQYF. In nucleotides, the CDR3 is TGCAGCGTTGAAGATGTAGTAGCGGGGGGGCGTACGCAGTATTTT.

A few counts support this clonotype. V and J are TRBV12-3 or TRBV12-4 and TRBJ2-3; D might be TRBD2 (6 bases). CDR3 length: 14 residues. V lost 10 bases, J lost 0 bases, and 14 bases lay in between. CDR3 DNA: TGTGCCATCCTGGACTATCCTAGCACAGATACGCAGTATTTT. Translated, it gives CAILDYPSTDTQYF.

This clonotype has at least ten counts. The rearrangement joins TRBV4-1 to TRBJ2-2; D ambiguous. The CDR3 contains 16 residues. Trimming removed 0 bases at V and 0 bases at J, with 8 bases between. Looked up from germline, CDR1 is MGHRA and CDR2 is YSYEKL. DNA of the CDR3: TGCGCCAGCAGCCAAGATCACGGAGCGAACACCGGGGAGCTGTTTTTT. It encodes CASSQDHGANTGELFF.

This clonotype has only a few counts. The rearrangement uses TRBV12-3 or TRBV12-4 and TRBJ1-1, with unresolved D. The CDR3 has 15 amino acids. V was cut by 0 bases and J by 0 bases, with 8 bases left in between. CDR3 amino acids: CASSLALLVNTEAFF. The CDR3 region has the DNA TGTGCCAGCAGTTTAGCTCTTTTGGTGAACACTGAAGCTTTCTTT.

This clonotype has more than one count but fewer than ten. V and J are TRBV29-1 and TRBJ2-1, with D perhaps assigned TRBD1 or TRBD2 (5 bases each). CDR1 and CDR2 (germline): SQVTM, ANQGSEA. The germline V and J ends were trimmed by 6 bases and 6 bases, with 15 bases remaining between them. This CDR3 has 13 residues. CDR3 region: CSVAPGTINEQFF. CDR3 nucleotide sequence: TGCAGCGTGGCCCCCGGGACCATCAATGAGCAGTTCTTC.

The chain recombines TRBV6-2 or TRBV6-3 with TRBJ1-1, with D unclear. Trimming took off 2 bases at V and 2 bases at J, with 9 bases between the two ends. Germline values: CDR1 MNHEY, CDR2 SVGEGT. CDR3 length equals 14 residues. The CDR3 DNA reads TGTGCCAGCAGTTACGGGGTTCTTAACACTGAAGCTTTCTTT. Translated, it gives CASSYGVLNTEAFF.

Only a few counts were recorded for this clonotype. The chain carries TRBV27 and TRBJ1-1; D is uncertain. Germline V CDR1 and CDR2: MNHEY, SMNVEV (reference sequence). This CDR3 comprises 15 residues. V was shortened by 2 bases and J by 5 bases, with 15 bases between the two germline ends. CDR3 sequence (DNA): TGTGCCAGCAGTTTAGGAGGAGCCATGGGGACTGAAGCTTTCTTT. As protein: CASSLGGAMGTEAFF.

V and J are TRBV23-1 and TRBJ2-3; D is ambiguous. TRBV23-1 is given ORF status, its function remaining uncertain. V lost 4 bases and J lost 1, with 6 bases in between. This CDR3 spans 13 amino acids. The CDR3 region has the DNA TGCGCCAGCAGTCTTGCTTGCACAGATACGCAGTATTTT. Translated: CASSLACTDTQYF.

Concerning this clonotype: This may come from a read error, since a much larger clone is one base off. The final CDR3 position lacks the conserved phenylalanine or tryptophan, pointing to a likely read error. V and J are TRBV27 and TRBJ2-1, with 9 bases aligning to TRBD1. Germline assignment: CDR1 MNHEY and CDR2 SMNVEV (reference sequence). This CDR3 contains 17 residues. V gave up 1 base and J gave up 2 bases; unmatched junction bases: 6. CDR3 DNA sequence: TGTGCCAGCAGTTTATACCGGAGGACAGGGGCCTACAATGAGCAGTTCCTC. Translating gives CASSLYRRTGAYNEQFL.

With respect to this clonotype: Possible read error: a much larger clone is one base away. The chain employs TRBV19 and TRBJ2-7; D is perhaps TRBD1 or TRBD2 (5 bases each). The CDR3 runs 13 residues. CDR1 is LNHDA, CDR2 SQIVND, per germline (reference sequence). The CDR3 nucleotides are TGTGCCAGTAGTATTGGGACCCCCTACAAGCAGTACTTC. This sequence encodes CASSIGTPYKQYF.

This clonotype was detected ten times or more. The chain recombines TRBV6-1 with TRBJ2-1; no definite D call. Trimming removed 3 bases at V and 5 bases at J, with 5 bases between. There are 12 residues in the CDR3. Per germline, CDR1 MNHNS and CDR2 SASEGT. CDR3 region: CASSDSNNEQFF. CDR3 coding DNA: TGTGCCAGCAGTGACAGTAACAATGAGCAGTTCTTC.

This clonotype occurred many times. This chain joins TRBV6-6 and TRBJ2-3; D might be TRBD1 (7 bases). CDR1 MNHNY and CDR2 SVGAGI come from the germline V gene (reference sequence). There are 15 residues in the CDR3. V lost 2 bases to trimming and J lost 3 bases, with 12 bases between them. CDR3 bases: TGTGCCAGCAGTTACAACCCAGGGGGGACAGATACGCAGTATTTT. Translation gives CASSYNPGGTDTQYF.

The chain uses TRBV29-1 and TRBJ2-1; 8 bases are shared with TRBD1. This CDR3 comprises 20 residues. V lost 4 bases and J lost 3; bases outside the gene matches: 23. Per germline, CDR1 SQVTM and CDR2 ANQGSEA. The CDR3, as DNA: TGCAGCGTTGTCTACGGAATGGGGCAGGGGGCGGATTTTTACTACAATGAGCAGTTCTTC. Translated, it gives CSVVYGMGQGADFYYNEQFF.

This clonotype was found many times. The CDR3 spells CASSLVGTKGHEQYF. CDR3 bases: TGTGCCAGCAGCCTTGTCGGGACTAAGGGGCACGAGCAGTACTTC. V gene TRBV14 combines with J gene TRBJ2-7; 7 positions match TRBD2. Germline V CDR1 and CDR2: SGHDN, FVKESK. J gave up 5 bases and V 4 bases, and 11 bases lay outside the gene matches. The CDR3 is 15 amino acids.

A note on this clonotype: Possible read error: a much larger clone is one base away. The chain carries TRBV7-9 and TRBJ2-3; TRBD1 matches 7 bases. The germline V gene encodes CDR1 SEHNR and CDR2 FQNEAQ (reference sequence). The CDR3 is made up of 15 amino acids. V lost 4 bases, J lost 0 bases, and 4 bases stayed unmatched. CDR3 amino acids: CASSWGQSSTDTQYF. As DNA, the CDR3 is TGTGCCAGCAGCTGGGGACAGTCTAGCACAGATACGCAGTATTTT.

This clonotype was picked up a small number of times. This sequence joins TRBV5-4 and TRBJ2-7; perhaps D is TRBD1 or TRBD2 (5 bases each). Per the germline V gene, CDR1 is SGHNT and CDR2 is YYREEE (reference sequence). V lost 4 bases to trimming and J lost 7 bases, with 21 bases between them. The CDR3 sequence is 15 residues long. The CDR3: CASSPVGDDYGEQYF. CDR3 coding DNA: TGTGCCAGCAGCCCGGTTGGGGACGACTACGGGGAGCAGTACTTC.

This clonotype was seen only a few times. The V call is TRBV24-1, the J call TRBJ2-3, with D possibly being TRBD2 (6 bases). Trimming removed 4 bases at V and 3 bases at J, with 13 bases between. The germline CDR1 and CDR2 sequences are KGHDR and SFDVKD. This CDR3 contains 15 residues. CDR3: CATSERVGGTDTQYF. CDR3 sequence (DNA): TGTGCCACCAGTGAGCGTGTGGGGGGAACAGATACGCAGTATTTT.

This chain joins TRBV20-1 and TRBJ1-2, with D possibly matching TRBD1 (5 bases). The length of the CDR3 is 13 residues. The germline V gene has CDR1 DFQATT and CDR2 SNEGSKA (reference sequence). The V gene lost 3 bases and the J gene lost 0 bases, with 8 bases spanning the gap. The DNA of the CDR3 is TGCAGTGCTAGTGTGACAGCTAACTATGGCTACACCTTC. This codes for CSASVTANYGYTF.

This sequence joins TRBV20-1 and TRBJ2-3; D may be TRBD1 (6 bases). The CDR3 is 13 amino acids. V was trimmed by 2 bases and J by 4 bases, leaving 10 bases between them. CDR1 is DFQATT, CDR2 SNEGSKA, per germline (reference sequence). The CDR3 DNA sequence: TGCAGTGCTAGAAGGACAGACGCAGATACGCAGTATTTT. Amino acid sequence: CSARRTDADTQYF.

The sample holds many counts of this clonotype. The chain couples TRBV28 to TRBJ1-1; TRBD1 is a possible D gene (5 bases). The germline CDR1 and CDR2 sequences are MDHEN and SYDVKM. Trimming took 1 base from V and 5 from J, leaving 11 bases between them. The CDR3 totals 14 residues. The CDR3 spells CASSLLRGRTEAFF. Here the CDR3 DNA reads TGTGCCAGCAGTTTATTGCGGGGGAGGACTGAAGCTTTCTTT.

This clonotype showed up many times. This chain joins TRBV12-3 or TRBV12-4 and TRBJ1-3; D unclear. The CDR3 contains 15 residues. V gave up 2 bases and J gave up 0 bases, with 8 bases separating them. DNA for the CDR3: TGTGCCAGCAGTTTAAAAATAGGCTCTGGAAACACCATATATTTT. Protein: CASSLKIGSGNTIYF.